This T cell receptor (beta chain) was sequenced in a study of shared clonotypes between healthy human individuals. Study outcomes and limitations: How much donors shared clonotypes was expected to be affected by sequencing depth.

A note on this clone: Its antigen is as yet unknown.

Trimming removed 3 bases from V and 5 bases from J; junction bases left unmatched: 9. CDR1 KGHSH and CDR2 LQKENI come from the germline V gene. CDR3 size: 15 residues. Produced via immunoSEQ multiplex PCR; TCRdb's table is partial and in-frame only. The table includes approximately 530,000 clones, around 96% detected once. What was sequenced was naive CD4+ T cells sorted from blood. The subset denotes: CD45RA+ positively selected. The chain joins TRBV18 to TRBJ2-7; 8 bases map to TRBD1. The sequence came from a woman aged 25 to 39 in good health. Here the CDR3 DNA reads TGTGCCAGCTCACCGATAGGGACAGGCGCGCACGAGCAGTACTTC. Residues: CASSPIGTGAHEQYF.